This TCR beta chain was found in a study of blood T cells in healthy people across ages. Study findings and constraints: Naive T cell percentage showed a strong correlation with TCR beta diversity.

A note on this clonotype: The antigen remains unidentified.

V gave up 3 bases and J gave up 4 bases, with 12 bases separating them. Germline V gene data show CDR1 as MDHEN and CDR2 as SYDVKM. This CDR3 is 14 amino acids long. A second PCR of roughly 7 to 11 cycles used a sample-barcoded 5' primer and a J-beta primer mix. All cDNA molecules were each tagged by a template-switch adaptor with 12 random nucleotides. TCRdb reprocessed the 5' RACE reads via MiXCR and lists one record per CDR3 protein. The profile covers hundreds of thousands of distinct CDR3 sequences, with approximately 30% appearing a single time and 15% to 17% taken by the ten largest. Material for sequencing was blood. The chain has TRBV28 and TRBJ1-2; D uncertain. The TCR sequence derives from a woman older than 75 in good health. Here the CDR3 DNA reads TGTGCCAGCAGTTTTGACTCGGTACCCTATGGCTACACCTTC. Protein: CASSFDSVPYGYTF.